The 14 T cell receptor beta chains listed next were all sequenced from one sample in a study of T-cell memory formation after mild COVID-19 (dated by TCRdb to about 2021). Libraries were prepared through 5' RACE. Sequencing relied on an Illumina NovaSeq 6000. TCRdb itself trimmed the public reads at Q25 with fastp, ran MiXCR and retained productive beta chains. Rows matching on CDR3 protein sequence are summarized as one entry with the most common DNA and genes. The sample yields a few hundred thousand distinct CDR3 sequences; around 28% were counted once. Around an eighth of the sample lies in the top ten. Sequenced material: PBMCs or a T cell subset sorted from them (not recorded which). The receptors come from an adult woman who had mild COVID-19 (a few samples of this study predate the infection). The sample titles of this study are shuffled in the database, so cell type and time point are left out; the donor was told from shared clones.

This clonotype was recorded a few times. V is TRBV5-1 and J is TRBJ1-5; D is perhaps TRBD1 (5 bases). V lost 5 bases to trimming and J lost 1 base, with 13 bases between them. CDR1 and CDR2 from the germline V gene are SGHRS and YFSETQ. This CDR3 contains 15 residues. CDR3 sequence reads: CASSPGGISNQPQHF. CDR3 DNA sequence: TGCGCCAGCAGTCCGGGGGGGATCAGCAATCAGCCCCAGCATTTT.

This clonotype was picked up one time. The chain combines TRBV6-6 with TRBJ2-3; 9 nucleotides align to TRBD2. Germline V gene lookup returns CDR1 MNHNY and CDR2 SVGAGI (reference sequence). The CDR3 runs to 15 residues. The ends lost 2 bases at V and 4 bases at J; junction bases unmatched: 4. The CDR3 loop is CASSYLRTSADTQYF. For the CDR3, the DNA is TGTGCCAGCAGTTACCTAAGGACTAGCGCAGATACGCAGTATTTT.

In this sample, this clonotype turned up many times. The chain couples TRBV7-2 to TRBJ1-2; 7 bases are shared with TRBD1. The CDR3 length is 13 residues. The ends lost 5 bases at V and 4 bases at J; junction bases unmatched: 4. In germline, CDR1 is SGHTA, CDR2 FQGNSA. CDR3 region: CASSIDRVYGYTF. CDR3 in DNA: TGTGCCAGCAGCATAGACAGGGTCTATGGCTACACCTTC.

The chain couples TRBV4-1 to TRBJ1-2; the D gene is possibly TRBD1 (5 bases). This CDR3 has 14 residues. CDR1 MGHRA and CDR2 YSYEKL come from the germline V gene. V gave up 0 bases and J gave up 4 bases, with 9 bases separating them. In DNA, the CDR3 is TGCGCCAGCAGCCAAGAATCAGGGAGCTATGGCTACACCTTC. Protein product: CASSQESGSYGYTF.

This clonotype came up a few times. The chain joins TRBV7-9 to TRBJ2-2, with D maybe TRBD1 (5 bases). V dropped 6 bases and J dropped 3 bases, with 8 bases sitting between them. Germline-derived CDR1 and CDR2 are SEHNR and FQNEAQ (reference sequence). This CDR3 contains 13 residues. The CDR3 nucleotides are TGTGCCAGCAGGGAAGGGGACACCGGGGAGCTGTTTTTT. Translation: CASREGDTGELFF.

The CDR3 region is CASSLDSGTSGKPQYF. CDR3 nucleotide sequence: TGCGCCAGCAGCTTGGATTCTGGGACATCGGGCAAGCCCCAGTACTTC. The chain combines TRBV5-1 with TRBJ2-5; D may be TRBD1 (6 bases). CDR3 length equals 16 residues. CDR1 and CDR2 (germline): SGHRS, YFSETQ. Trimming stripped 0 bases from V and 9 bases from J, with 21 bases between.

The rearrangement joins TRBV24-1 to TRBJ2-3; a possible D gene is TRBD2 (6 bases). Trimming pared 3 bases from V and 0 bases from J, leaving 12 bases between. Germline assignment: CDR1 KGHDR and CDR2 SFDVKD. The CDR3 length is 16 residues. The CDR3 protein is CATSDREGTSTDTQYF. In nucleotides, the CDR3 is TGTGCCACCAGTGATCGAGAGGGGACTAGCACAGATACGCAGTATTTT.

The chain employs TRBV3-1 and TRBJ2-2, with 13 positions matching TRBD2. The V segment lost 6 bases and the J segment 3 bases; nucleotides outside the gene matches: 16. In germline, CDR1 is LGHDT, CDR2 YNNKEL (reference sequence). CDR3 size: 20 residues. This CDR3 is CASSPSGTSGVASHTGELFF. CDR3 coding DNA: TGTGCCAGCAGTCCTTCCGGGACTAGCGGGGTTGCCTCACACACCGGGGAGCTGTTTTTT.

The gene calls are TRBV20-1 and TRBJ2-3, with 10 bases identical to TRBD2. The germline CDR1 and CDR2 sequences are DFQATT and SNEGSKA (reference sequence). V lost 4 bases, J lost 0 bases, and 4 bases stayed unmatched. The CDR3 has 15 residues. CDR3 sequence: CSAIGLAASTDTQYF. The CDR3 DNA reads TGCAGTGCTATCGGACTAGCGGCTAGCACAGATACGCAGTATTTT.

A few counts support this clonotype. The rearrangement uses TRBV7-3 and TRBJ2-7; 8 nucleotides line up with TRBD2. Trimming cost V 2 bases and J 6 bases; bases outside gene matches: 9. Germline V CDR1 and CDR2: SGHTA, FQGTGA. The CDR3 consists of 15 residues. The CDR3 DNA is TGTGCCAGCAGCTTAGGCCCCACTAGCGGAAGCGAGCAGTACTTC. Translated: CASSLGPTSGSEQYF.

The chain couples TRBV27 to TRBJ1-2; TRBD1 matches 12 bases. This CDR3 has 13 residues. Germline V gene lookup returns CDR1 MNHEY and CDR2 SMNVEV (reference sequence). The junction had 3 bases not matched to a gene; V was cut back by 6 bases and J by 7 bases. CDR3 sequence: CASRGTGGFGYTF. In DNA form, the CDR3 reads TGTGCCAGCAGGGGGACAGGGGGCTTTGGCTACACCTTC.

The genes are TRBV5-6 and TRBJ2-1; D unresolved. Germline CDR1 and CDR2: SGHDT and YYEEEE. Deletions cut 0 bases from V and 7 bases from J, with 11 bases between. The CDR3 contains 14 residues. CDR3 DNA: TGTGCCAGCAGCTTGGGGGCTATGAGGAATGAGCAGTTCTTC. Encoded protein: CASSLGAMRNEQFF.

V is TRBV5-1 and J is TRBJ1-2; D uncertain. Germline V gene lookup returns CDR1 SGHRS and CDR2 YFSETQ. The CDR3 sequence is 12 residues long. Trimming removed 3 bases at V and 6 bases at J, with 9 bases between. The CDR3 loop is CASSSQEDGYTF. Here the CDR3 DNA reads TGCGCCAGCAGCTCGCAGGAGGATGGCTACACCTTC.

The V gene is TRBV24-1, the J gene TRBJ2-7; D remains ambiguous. The length of the CDR3 is 12 residues. Per the germline V gene, CDR1 is KGHDR and CDR2 is SFDVKD. Trimming left V 5 bases short and J 7 bases short, with 11 bases between. CDR3 protein: CATSGPTREQYF. The CDR3 coding sequence is TGTGCCACCAGTGGACCAACAAGGGAGCAGTACTTC.